What follows describes a single T cell receptor beta chain. The data originate from a study of blood T cell repertoires in COVID-19. Whole-study context: Sites in the United States, Italy and Spain provided acute and convalescent COVID-19 samples. PBMCs, B-cell-depleted T cells, or T cells provided the cDNA or gDNA that made up the material.

The protocol was immunoSEQ multiplex PCR, while the TCRdb copy is restricted to in-frame clones and leaves out a portion. The sample has about 320,000 clones, approximately 85% seen once. The germline gives CDR1 SGHNT, CDR2 YYREEE (reference sequence). V lost 2 bases to trimming and J lost 4 bases, with 12 bases between them. This CDR3 contains 14 residues. The source material was peripheral blood. The chain is built from TRBV5-4 and TRBJ1-1; maybe TRBD1 (6 bases). This TCR came from a human donor in a cohort sampled during active COVID-19. The CDR3 loop reads CASSLGGEGTEAFF. The CDR3 region has the DNA TGTGCCAGCAGCTTAGGGGGGGAGGGCACTGAAGCTTTCTTT.